The present T cell receptor beta chain was sequenced within a study of CD8 T cells in ankylosing spondylitis. Study-level points and caveats: Made up of several highly homologous variants, a TCR beta motif appeared characteristic of ankylosing spondylitis blood.

Scientists made TCR beta libraries using quantitative 5'-RACE with molecular barcodes. MiXCR was run by TCRdb on the 5' RACE reads, yielding one entry per CDR3 protein. In the table there are about 800,000 distinct CDR3 sequences, approximately 12% of which are singletons. Only a few counts were recorded for this clonotype. Its antigen is still unknown. Trimming stripped 0 bases from V and 2 bases from J, with 9 bases between. The CDR3 has 15 amino acids. Germline CDR1 reads LGHNA; CDR2 reads YSLEER. This chain links TRBV4-3 with TRBJ2-3, with a weak D call TRBD1 (5 bases). This clonotype originated in a male donor with ankylosing spondylitis. Sequencing was carried out using blood, either unsorted or a sorted T cell fraction (not recorded which). CDR3 coding DNA: TGCGCCAGCAGCCAAGACGTGGGGCTCACAGATACGCAGTATTTT. The encoded protein is CASSQDVGLTDTQYF.